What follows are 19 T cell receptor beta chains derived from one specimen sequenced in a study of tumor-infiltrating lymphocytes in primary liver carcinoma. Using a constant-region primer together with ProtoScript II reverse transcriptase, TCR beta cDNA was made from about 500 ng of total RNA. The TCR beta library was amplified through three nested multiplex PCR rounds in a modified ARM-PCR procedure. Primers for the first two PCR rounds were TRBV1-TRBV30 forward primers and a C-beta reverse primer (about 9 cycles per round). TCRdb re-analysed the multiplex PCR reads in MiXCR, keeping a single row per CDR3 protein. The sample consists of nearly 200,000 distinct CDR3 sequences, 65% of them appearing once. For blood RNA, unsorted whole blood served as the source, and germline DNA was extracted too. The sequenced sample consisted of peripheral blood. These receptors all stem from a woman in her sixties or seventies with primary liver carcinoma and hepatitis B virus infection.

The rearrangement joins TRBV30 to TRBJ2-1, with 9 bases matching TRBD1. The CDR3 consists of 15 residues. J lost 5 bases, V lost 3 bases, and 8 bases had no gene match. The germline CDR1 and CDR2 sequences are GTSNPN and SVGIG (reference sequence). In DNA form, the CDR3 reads TGTGCCTGGAGAAAGGACAGGGGTATCCACAATGAGCAGTTCTTC. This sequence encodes CAWRKDRGIHNEQFF.

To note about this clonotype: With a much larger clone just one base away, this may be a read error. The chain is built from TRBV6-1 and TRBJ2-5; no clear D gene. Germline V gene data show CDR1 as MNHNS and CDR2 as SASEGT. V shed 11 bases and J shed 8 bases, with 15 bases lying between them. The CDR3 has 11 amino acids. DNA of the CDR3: TGTGCCGTCGGTAGGGTAGATACCCAGTACTTC. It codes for CAVGRVDTQYF.

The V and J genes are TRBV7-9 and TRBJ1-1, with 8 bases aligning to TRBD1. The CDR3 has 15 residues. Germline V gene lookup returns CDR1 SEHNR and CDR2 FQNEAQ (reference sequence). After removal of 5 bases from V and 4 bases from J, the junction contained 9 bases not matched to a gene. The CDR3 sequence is CASSPGQALGTEAFF. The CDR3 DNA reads TGTGCCAGCAGCCCGGGACAGGCCTTGGGCACTGAAGCTTTCTTT.

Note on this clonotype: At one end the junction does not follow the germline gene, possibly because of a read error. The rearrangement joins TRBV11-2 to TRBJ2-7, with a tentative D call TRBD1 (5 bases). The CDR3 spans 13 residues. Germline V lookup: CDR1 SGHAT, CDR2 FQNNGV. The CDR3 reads CVSSLDGRRQQCF. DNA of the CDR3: TGTGTCAGCAGCTTGGACGGCCGTCGACAGCAGTGCTTC.

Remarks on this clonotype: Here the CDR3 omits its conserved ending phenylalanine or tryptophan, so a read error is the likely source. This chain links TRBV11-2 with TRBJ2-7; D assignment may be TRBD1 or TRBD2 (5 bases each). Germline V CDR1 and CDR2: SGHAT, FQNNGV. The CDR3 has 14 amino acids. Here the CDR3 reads CASSLARGAYEQYL. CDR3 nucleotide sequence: TGCGCCAGCAGCTTAGCTCGGGGCGCCTACGAGCAGTACCTC.

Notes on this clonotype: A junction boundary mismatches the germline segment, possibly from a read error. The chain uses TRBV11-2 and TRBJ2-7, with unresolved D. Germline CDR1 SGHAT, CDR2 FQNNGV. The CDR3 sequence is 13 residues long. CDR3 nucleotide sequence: TGTGTCAGCAGCTTAGGCGGCTCCTACGAGCAGTACTTT. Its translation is CVSSLGGSYEQYF.

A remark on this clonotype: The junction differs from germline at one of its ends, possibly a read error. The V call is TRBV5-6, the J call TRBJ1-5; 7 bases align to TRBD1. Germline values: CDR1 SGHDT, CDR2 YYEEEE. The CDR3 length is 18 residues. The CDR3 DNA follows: TGTGCCAGCAACTTGGCCGAGACAGGGATATCGCACAATCAGCCCCAGCATTTT. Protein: CASNLAETGISHNQPQHF.

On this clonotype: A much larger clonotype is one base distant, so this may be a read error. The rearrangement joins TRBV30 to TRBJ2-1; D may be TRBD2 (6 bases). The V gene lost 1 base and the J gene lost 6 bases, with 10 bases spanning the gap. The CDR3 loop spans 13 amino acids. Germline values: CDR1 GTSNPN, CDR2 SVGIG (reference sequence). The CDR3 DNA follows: TGTGCCTGGAGTGCGGGACTCTTCAATGAGCAGTTCTTC. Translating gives CAWSAGLFNEQFF.

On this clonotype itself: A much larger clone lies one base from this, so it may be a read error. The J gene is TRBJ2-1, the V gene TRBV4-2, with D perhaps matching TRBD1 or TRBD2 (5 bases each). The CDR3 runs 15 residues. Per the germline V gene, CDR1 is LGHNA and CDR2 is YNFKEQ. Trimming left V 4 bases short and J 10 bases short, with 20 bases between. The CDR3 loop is CASSPDRGERGEQFF. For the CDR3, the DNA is TGTGCCAGCAGCCCGGACCGAGGGGAGCGAGGGGAGCAGTTCTTC.

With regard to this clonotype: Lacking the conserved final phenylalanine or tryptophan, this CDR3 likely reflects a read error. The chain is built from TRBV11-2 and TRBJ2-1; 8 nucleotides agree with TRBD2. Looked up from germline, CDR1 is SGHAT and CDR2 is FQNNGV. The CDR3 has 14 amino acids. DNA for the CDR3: TGTGCCGGCAGCGTACTAGCGGCAAACAATGAGCAGTTCTTA. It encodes CAGSVLAANNEQFL.

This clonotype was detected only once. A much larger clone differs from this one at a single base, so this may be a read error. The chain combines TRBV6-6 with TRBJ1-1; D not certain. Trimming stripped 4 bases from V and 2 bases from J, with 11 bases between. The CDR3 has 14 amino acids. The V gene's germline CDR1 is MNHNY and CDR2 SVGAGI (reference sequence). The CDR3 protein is CASSFGVYNTEAFF. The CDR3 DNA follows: TGTGCCAGCAGTTTTGGGGTTTATAACACTGAAGCTTTCTTT.

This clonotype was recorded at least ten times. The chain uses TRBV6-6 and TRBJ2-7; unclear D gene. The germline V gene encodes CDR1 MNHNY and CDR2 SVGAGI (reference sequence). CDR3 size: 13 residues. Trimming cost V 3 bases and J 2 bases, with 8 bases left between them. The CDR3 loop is CASSYSNTYEQYF. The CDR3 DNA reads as TGTGCCAGCAGTTATTCGAACACCTACGAGCAGTACTTC.

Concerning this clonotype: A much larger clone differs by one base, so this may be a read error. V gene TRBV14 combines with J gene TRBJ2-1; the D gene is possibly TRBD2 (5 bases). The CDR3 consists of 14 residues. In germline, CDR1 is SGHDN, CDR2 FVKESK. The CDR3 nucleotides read TGTACCAGCAGCCAAGATACGGGGTACAATGAGCAGTTCTTC. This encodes CTSSQDTGYNEQFF.

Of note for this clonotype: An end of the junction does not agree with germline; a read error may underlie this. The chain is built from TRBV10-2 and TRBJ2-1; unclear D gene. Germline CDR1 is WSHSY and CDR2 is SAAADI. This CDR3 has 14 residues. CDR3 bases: TGCGCCAGCAGGGCCCTCGAGTCCGAGAATGAGCGGTTCTTC. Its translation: CASRALESENERFF.

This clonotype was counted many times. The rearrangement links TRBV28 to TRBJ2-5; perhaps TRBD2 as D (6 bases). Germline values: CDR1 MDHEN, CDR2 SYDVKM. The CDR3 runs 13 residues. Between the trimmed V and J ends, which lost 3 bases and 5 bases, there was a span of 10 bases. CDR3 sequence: CASSLGGRETQYF. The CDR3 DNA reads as TGTGCCAGCAGTTTGGGAGGACGGGAGACCCAGTACTTC.

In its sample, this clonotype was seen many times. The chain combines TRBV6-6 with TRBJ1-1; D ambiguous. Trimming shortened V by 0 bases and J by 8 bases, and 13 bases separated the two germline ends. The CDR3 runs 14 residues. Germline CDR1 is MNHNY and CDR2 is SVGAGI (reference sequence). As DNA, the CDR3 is TGTGCCAGCAGTTACTCGACTGGCGTACCGGAAGCTTTCTTT. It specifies CASSYSTGVPEAFF.

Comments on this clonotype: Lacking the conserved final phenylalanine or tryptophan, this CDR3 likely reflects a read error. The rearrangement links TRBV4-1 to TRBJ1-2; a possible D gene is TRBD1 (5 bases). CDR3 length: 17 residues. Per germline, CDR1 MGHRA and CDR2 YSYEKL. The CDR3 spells CAISQGEGRTGLYGYTY. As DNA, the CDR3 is TGCGCCATCAGCCAAGGCGAGGGGCGGACGGGCCTCTATGGCTACACCTAC.

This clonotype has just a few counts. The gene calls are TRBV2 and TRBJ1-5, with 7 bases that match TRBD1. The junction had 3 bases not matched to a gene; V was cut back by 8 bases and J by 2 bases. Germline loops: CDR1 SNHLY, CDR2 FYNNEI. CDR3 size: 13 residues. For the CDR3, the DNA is TGTGCCAGCGGGGGGACAGGCAATCAGCCCCAGCATTTT. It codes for CASGGTGNQPQHF.

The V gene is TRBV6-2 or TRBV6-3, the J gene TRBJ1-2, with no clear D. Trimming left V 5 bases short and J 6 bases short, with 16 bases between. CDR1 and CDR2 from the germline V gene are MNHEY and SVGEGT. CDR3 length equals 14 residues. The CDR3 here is CASSAPRLQDGYTF. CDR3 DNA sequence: TGTGCCAGCAGTGCCCCCAGGCTTCAGGATGGCTACACCTTC.